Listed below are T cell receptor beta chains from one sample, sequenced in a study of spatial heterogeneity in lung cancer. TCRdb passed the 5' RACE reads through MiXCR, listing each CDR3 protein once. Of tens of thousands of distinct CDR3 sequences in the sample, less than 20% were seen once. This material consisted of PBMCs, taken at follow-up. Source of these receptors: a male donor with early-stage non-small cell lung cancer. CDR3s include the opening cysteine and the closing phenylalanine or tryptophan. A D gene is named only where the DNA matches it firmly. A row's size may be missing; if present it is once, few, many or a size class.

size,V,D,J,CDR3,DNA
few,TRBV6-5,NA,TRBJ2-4,CASSEMGAAKNIQYF,TGTGCCAGCAGCGAGATGGGGGCCGCCAAAAACATTCAGTACTTC
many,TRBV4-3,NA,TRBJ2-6,CASSQEKGSPGANVLTF,TGCGCCAGCAGCCAAGAAAAAGGATCTCCCGGGGCCAACGTCCTGACTTTC
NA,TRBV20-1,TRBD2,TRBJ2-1,CSAVELGSSGGYNEQFF,TGCAGTGCTGTAGAACTAGGGTCTAGCGGGGGCTACAATGAGCAGTTCTTC
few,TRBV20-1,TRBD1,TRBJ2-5,CSARDNRGLGETQYF,TGCAGTGCTAGAGATAACAGGGGGCTAGGGGAGACCCAGTACTTC
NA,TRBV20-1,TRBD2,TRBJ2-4,CSARVAGTQLAKNIQYF,TGCAGTGCTAGGGTAGCGGGGACCCAACTAGCCAAAAACATTCAGTACTTC
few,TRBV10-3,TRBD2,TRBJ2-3,CAISGAPESGISTDTQYF,TGTGCCATCAGTGGAGCCCCCGAGAGCGGGATAAGCACAGATACGCAGTATTTT
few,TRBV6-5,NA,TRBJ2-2,CASSRQGLGNTGELFF,TGTGCCAGCAGTCGCCAGGGGTTAGGGAACACCGGGGAGCTGTTTTTT
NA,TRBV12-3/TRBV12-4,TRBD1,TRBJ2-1,CASRPQGTGGGEQFF,TGTGCCAGCAGACCTCAGGGGACAGGGGGCGGTGAGCAGTTCTTC
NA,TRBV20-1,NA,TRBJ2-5,CSASKEGETQYF,TGCAGTGCTAGTAAGGAGGGGGAGACCCAGTACTTC
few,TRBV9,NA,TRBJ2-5,CASSVSPGRSETQYF,TGTGCCAGCAGCGTAAGCCCTGGCCGATCGGAGACCCAGTACTTC
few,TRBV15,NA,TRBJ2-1,CATSRVLSSYNEQFF,TGTGCCACCAGCAGAGTTCTAAGCTCCTACAATGAGCAGTTCTTC
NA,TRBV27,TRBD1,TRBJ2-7,CASTTAGGPQNF,TGTGCCAGCACGACGGCAGGGGGCCCGCAAAACTTC
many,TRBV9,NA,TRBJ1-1,CASSPGGNFQTNTEAFF,TGTGCCAGCAGCCCCGGAGGGAATTTCCAAACGAACACTGAAGCTTTCTTT
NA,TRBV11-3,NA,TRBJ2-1,CASSLRGAEVEQFF,TGTGCCAGCAGCCTTAGGGGAGCTGAAGTTGAGCAGTTCTTC